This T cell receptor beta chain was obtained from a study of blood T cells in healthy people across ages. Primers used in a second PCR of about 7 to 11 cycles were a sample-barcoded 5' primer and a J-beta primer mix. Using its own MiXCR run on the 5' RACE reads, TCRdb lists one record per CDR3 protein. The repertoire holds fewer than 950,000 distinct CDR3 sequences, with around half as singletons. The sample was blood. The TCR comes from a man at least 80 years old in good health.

The CDR3 coding sequence is TGCGCCAGCCCTACTAGGTTCTTC. Protein: CASPTRFF. The genes are TRBV5-1 and TRBJ2-1, with D possibly TRBD2 on 5 matching bases. Trimming pared 7 bases from V and 15 bases from J, leaving 8 bases between. Germline loops: CDR1 SGHRS, CDR2 YFSETQ. The CDR3 covers 8 residues.